Described below is a single T cell receptor beta chain sequence and its context. Per germline, CDR1 LGHDT and CDR2 YNNKEL (reference sequence). The CDR3 is 19 residues long. V was pared by 3 bases and J by 5 bases, with 16 bases of the junction left unmatched. These data are taken from a study of blood T cell repertoires in COVID-19. Patients of the Seattle cohort, enrolled during active infection, were followed longitudinally. Clones were sequenced by immunoSEQ multiplex PCR, and TCRdb holds only the in-frame ones, with some missing. The profile covers some 38,000 clones, with roughly 70% appearing a single time and 8% to 11% taken by the ten largest.

This clonotype originated in a man between 65 and 79 years old with COVID-19, enrolled during active disease. The chain couples TRBV3-1 (or the pseudogene TRBV3-2) to TRBJ2-2; TRBD2 aligns across 9 bases. Sequencing input: peripheral blood. The CDR3 DNA reads as TGTGCCAGCAGCCACATGTCTAGCGGGACTAGAGGTTTGACCGGGGAGCTGTTTTTT. Protein: CASSHMSSGTRGLTGELFF.